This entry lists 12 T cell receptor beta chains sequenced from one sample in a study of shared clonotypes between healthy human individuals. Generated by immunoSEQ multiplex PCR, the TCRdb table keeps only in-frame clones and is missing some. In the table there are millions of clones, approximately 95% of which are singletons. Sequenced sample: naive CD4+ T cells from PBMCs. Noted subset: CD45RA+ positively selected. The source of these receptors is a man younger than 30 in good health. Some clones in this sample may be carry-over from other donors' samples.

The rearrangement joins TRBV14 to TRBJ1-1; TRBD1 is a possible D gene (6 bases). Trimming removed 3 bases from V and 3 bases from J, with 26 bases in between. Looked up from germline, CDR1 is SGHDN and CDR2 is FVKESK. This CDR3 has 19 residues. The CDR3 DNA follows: TGTGCCAGCAGCCAGGGTTCGAGGGTATGGTGGGGGCCTGACACTGAAGCTTTCTTT. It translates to CASSQGSRVWWGPDTEAFF.

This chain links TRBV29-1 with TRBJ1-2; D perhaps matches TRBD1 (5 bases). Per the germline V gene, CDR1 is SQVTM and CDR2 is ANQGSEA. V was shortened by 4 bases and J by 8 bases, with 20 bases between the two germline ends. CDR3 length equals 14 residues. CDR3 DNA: TGCAGCGTTGCACAAAGGGCCGGGGACGGCGGCTACACCTTC. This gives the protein CSVAQRAGDGGYTF.

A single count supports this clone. The CDR3 DNA follows: TGTGCCAGCAGCTTAAGCCAGGGGGCAAGGAAAACCGGGGAGCTGTTTTTT. Its translation: CASSLSQGARKTGELFF. The chain recombines TRBV7-3 with TRBJ2-2, with 8 bases matching TRBD1. CDR3 length: 17 residues. In germline, CDR1 is SGHTA, CDR2 FQGTGA. V dropped 1 base and J dropped 5; count of bases not matched to a gene: 9.

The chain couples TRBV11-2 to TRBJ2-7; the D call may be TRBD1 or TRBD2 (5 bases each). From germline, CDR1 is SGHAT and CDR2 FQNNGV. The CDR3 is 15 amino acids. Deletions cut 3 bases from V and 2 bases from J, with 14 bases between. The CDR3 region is CASSLGETRTYEQYF. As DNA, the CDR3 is TGTGCCAGCAGCTTGGGGGAGACACGTACCTACGAGCAGTACTTC.

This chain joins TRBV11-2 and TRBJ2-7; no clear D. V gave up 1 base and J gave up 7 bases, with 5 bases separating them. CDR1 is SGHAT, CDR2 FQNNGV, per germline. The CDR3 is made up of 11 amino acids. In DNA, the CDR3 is TGTGCCAGCAGCTTAGGGGAAGAGCAGTACTTC. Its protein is CASSLGEEQYF.

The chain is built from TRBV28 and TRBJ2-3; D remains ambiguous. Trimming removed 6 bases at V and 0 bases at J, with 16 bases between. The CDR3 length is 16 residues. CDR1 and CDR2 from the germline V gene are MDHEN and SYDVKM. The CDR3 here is CASRLGSSGSTDTQYF. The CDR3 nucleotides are TGTGCCAGCAGGCTAGGGTCCTCCGGGAGCACAGATACGCAGTATTTT.

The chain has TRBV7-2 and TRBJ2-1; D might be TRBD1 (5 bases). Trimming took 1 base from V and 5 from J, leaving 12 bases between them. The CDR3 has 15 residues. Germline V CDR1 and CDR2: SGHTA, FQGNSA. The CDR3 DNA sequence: TGTGCCAGCAGCTTAGGGGCAGGGCGAAACAATGAGCAGTTCTTC. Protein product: CASSLGAGRNNEQFF.

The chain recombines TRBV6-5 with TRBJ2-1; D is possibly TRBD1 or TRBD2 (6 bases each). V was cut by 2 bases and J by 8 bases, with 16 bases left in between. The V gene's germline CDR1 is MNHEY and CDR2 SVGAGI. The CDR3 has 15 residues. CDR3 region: CASSYGGGRWDEQFF. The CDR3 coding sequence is TGTGCCAGCAGTTACGGTGGGGGGCGTTGGGATGAGCAGTTCTTC.

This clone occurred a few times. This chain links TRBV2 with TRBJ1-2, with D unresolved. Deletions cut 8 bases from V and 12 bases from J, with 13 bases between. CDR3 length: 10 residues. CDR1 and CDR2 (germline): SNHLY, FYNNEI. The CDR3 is CASLRDIHTF. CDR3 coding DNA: TGTGCCAGCCTCCGGGATATCCACACCTTC.

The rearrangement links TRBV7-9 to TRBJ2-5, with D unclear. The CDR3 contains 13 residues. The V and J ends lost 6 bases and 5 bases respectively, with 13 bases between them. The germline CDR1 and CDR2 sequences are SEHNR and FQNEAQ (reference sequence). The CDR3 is CASSIPGWETQYF. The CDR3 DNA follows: TGTGCCAGCAGTATACCCGGGTGGGAGACCCAGTACTTC.

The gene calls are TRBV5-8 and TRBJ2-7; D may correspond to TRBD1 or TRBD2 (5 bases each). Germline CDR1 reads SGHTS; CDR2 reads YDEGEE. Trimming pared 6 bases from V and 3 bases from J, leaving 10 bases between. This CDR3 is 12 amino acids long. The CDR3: CASNRDGYEQYF. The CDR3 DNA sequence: TGTGCCAGCAACCGGGACGGCTACGAGCAGTACTTC. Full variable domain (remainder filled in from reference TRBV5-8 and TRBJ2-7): EAGVTQSPTHLIKTRGQQATLRCSPISGHTSVYWYQQALGLGLQFLLWYDEGEERNRGNFPPRFSGRQFPNYSSELNVNALELEDSALYLCASNRDGYEQYFGPGTRLTVT.

The CDR3 is CASSHGGGGQYNEQYF. The CDR3 coding sequence is TGTGCCAGCAGTCACGGGGGAGGGGGCCAGTATAACGAGCAGTACTTC. The chain links TRBV28 to TRBJ2-7; D may be TRBD1 or TRBD2 (7 bases each). V dropped 5 bases and J dropped 5 bases, with 22 bases sitting between them. Germline V CDR1 and CDR2: MDHEN, SYDVKM. The CDR3 totals 16 residues.